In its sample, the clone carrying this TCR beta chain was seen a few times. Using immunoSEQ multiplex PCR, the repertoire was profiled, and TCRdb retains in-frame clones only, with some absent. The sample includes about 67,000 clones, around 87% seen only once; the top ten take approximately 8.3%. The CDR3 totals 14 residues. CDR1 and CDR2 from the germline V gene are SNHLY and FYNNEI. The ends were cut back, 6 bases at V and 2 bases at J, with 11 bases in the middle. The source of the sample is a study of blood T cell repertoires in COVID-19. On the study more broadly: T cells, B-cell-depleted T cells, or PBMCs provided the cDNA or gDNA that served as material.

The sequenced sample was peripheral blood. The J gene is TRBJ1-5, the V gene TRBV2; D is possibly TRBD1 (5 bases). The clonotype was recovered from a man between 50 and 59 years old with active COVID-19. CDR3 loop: CASRGDSGNQPQHF. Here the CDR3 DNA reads TGTGCCAGCAGGGGCGACAGTGGCAATCAGCCCCAGCATTTT.